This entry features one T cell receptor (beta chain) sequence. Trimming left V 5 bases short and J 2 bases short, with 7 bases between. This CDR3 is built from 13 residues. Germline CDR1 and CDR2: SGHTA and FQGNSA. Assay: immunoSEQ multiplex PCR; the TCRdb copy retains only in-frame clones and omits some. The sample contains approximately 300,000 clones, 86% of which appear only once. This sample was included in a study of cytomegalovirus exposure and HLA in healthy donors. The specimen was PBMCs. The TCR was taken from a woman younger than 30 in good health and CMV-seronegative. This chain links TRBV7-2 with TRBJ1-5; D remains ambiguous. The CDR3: CASSLTGNQPQHF. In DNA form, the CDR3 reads TGTGCCAGCAGCCTTACAGGCAATCAGCCCCAGCATTTT.